The rows below give T cell receptor beta chains drawn from one sample of a study of blood T cells in healthy people across ages. TCRdb fed the 5' RACE reads into MiXCR, producing one record per CDR3 protein. The sample lists 750,000 to 950,000 distinct CDR3 sequences, about 28% seen once, with roughly a tenth in the top ten. These data were likewise used in another study, on T cells of mothers and their children.

The sample was blood. These receptors all stem from a woman aged 40 to 49 in good health. The CDR3 runs from the conserved cysteine through the conserved F or W. D genes are given only for firm matches. A row's size may be missing; if present it is once, few, many or a size class.

j_gene,d_gene,v_gene,abundance,CDR3aa,CDR3nt
TRBJ1-5,TRBD1,TRBV7-2,NA,CASSLDRGRQQPQHF,TGTGCCAGCAGCTTGGACAGGGGTAGGCAGCAGCCCCAGCATTTT
TRBJ2-7,TRBD1,TRBV7-2,NA,CASSSYRGTYEQYF,TGTGCCAGCAGCTCATACAGGGGGACCTACGAGCAGTACTTC
TRBJ2-5,NA,TRBV20-1,NA,CSALKGTQYF,TGCAGTGCCCTGAAGGGGACCCAGTACTTC
TRBJ2-7,NA,TRBV6-4,many,CASSVDSYSYEQYF,TGTGCCAGCAGTGTCGACAGCTACTCCTACGAGCAGTACTTC
TRBJ1-2,TRBD1,TRBV30,NA,CAWSVLRTGTGGYTF,TGTGCCTGGAGTGTACTCAGGACAGGGACCGGGGGCTACACCTTC
TRBJ2-5,NA,TRBV7-2,NA,CASSLARRGQEAQYF,TGTGCCAGCAGCTTAGCGCGCAGGGGCCAAGAGGCCCAGTACTTC
TRBJ2-1,NA,TRBV7-2,many,CASSPGYNEQFF,TGTGCCAGCAGCCCAGGTTACAATGAGCAGTTCTTC
TRBJ1-2,NA,TRBV4-3,few,CASSQGFRIDGYTF,TGCGCCAGCAGCCAAGGGTTTAGGATCGATGGCTACACCTTC
TRBJ2-1,NA,TRBV5-1,NA,CASRSEAFNEQFF,TGCGCCAGCAGAAGTGAGGCGTTCAATGAGCAGTTCTTC
TRBJ1-2,NA,TRBV18,NA,CASSPGSAFYCGYTF,TGTGCCAGCTCACCGGGGTCGGCATTTTACTGTGGCTACACCTTC
TRBJ1-1,NA,TRBV5-6,few,CASSLSRTEAFF,TGTGCCAGCAGCTTGTCGAGGACTGAAGCTTTCTTT
TRBJ2-7,NA,TRBV7-9,few,CASSPTAPGGPHEQYF,TGTGCCAGCAGCCCCACCGCCCCCGGGGGCCCCCACGAGCAGTACTTC
TRBJ2-1,NA,TRBV29-1,few,CSVGRTAYNEQFF,TGCAGCGTTGGGAGGACAGCATACAATGAGCAGTTCTTC
TRBJ2-1,NA,TRBV4-3,NA,CASSQDSSGIVGEQFF,TGCGCCAGCAGCCAAGATTCATCCGGGATCGTGGGTGAGCAGTTCTTC
TRBJ1-2,NA,TRBV5-5,NA,CASSTNRLGYTF,TGTGCCAGCAGCACCAATAGGCTTGGCTACACCTTC
TRBJ1-2,NA,TRBV20-1,NA,CSARVGGVDYGYTF,TGCAGTGCTAGAGTGGGGGGAGTCGACTATGGCTACACCTTC
TRBJ2-7,NA,TRBV7-2,many,CASSPTWDTYSYEQYF,TGTGCCAGCAGCCCAACGTGGGACACCTACTCCTACGAGCAGTACTTC
TRBJ2-1,TRBD2,TRBV7-7,NA,CASSLEGTSGGDYNEQFF,TGTGCTAGCAGCTTAGAGGGGACGAGCGGGGGGGACTACAATGAGCAGTTCTTC
TRBJ1-2,TRBD1,TRBV6-5,many,CASSNRDRHLYGYTF,TGTGCCAGCAGTAACCGGGACAGGCACCTCTATGGCTACACCTTC
TRBJ1-1,NA,TRBV7-3,NA,CASSLRALGSNTEAFF,TGTGCCAGCAGCTTAAGGGCTTTAGGGTCGAACACTGAAGCTTTCTTT
TRBJ2-1,TRBD2,TRBV30,NA,CAGSSGGNEQFF,TGTGCCGGCTCGAGCGGGGGAAATGAGCAGTTCTTC
TRBJ2-3,NA,TRBV4-2,NA,CASSRGQNLRDTQYF,TGTGCCAGCAGCCGCGGACAGAACCTCAGAGATACGCAGTATTTT
TRBJ2-3,NA,TRBV28,NA,CASSPPALTRTDTQYF,TGTGCCAGCAGTCCTCCTGCCTTGACTCGCACAGATACGCAGTATTTT
TRBJ2-7,NA,TRBV9,NA,CASSVESGPSYEQYF,TGTGCCAGCAGCGTAGAGAGCGGGCCCTCCTACGAGCAGTACTTC
TRBJ1-2,TRBD1,TRBV12-3/TRBV12-4,NA,CASSLRTGNGYTF,TGTGCCAGCAGTTTAAGGACAGGGAACGGCTACACCTTC